The clone carrying this T cell receptor beta chain has at least ten counts. Its antigen is currently unknown. Each CDR3 protein gets one entry after TCRdb re-called the 5' RACE reads with MiXCR. The sample yields around 75,000 distinct CDR3 sequences, roughly 5.2% seen once. The sample comes from a study of CD8 T cells in ankylosing spondylitis. General observations from the study: The study looked at matched synovial fluid samples from ankylosing spondylitis patients. Disease-linked clones were reported to be significantly enriched there. A number of the motif variants had already been described in reactive arthritis synovial fluid and blood.

The length of the CDR3 is 12 residues. Trimming shortened V by 6 bases and J by 11 bases, and 16 bases separated the two germline ends. Per the germline V gene, CDR1 is ENHRY and CDR2 is SYGVKD. This clonotype originated in a male donor with ankylosing spondylitis or in good health (not recorded which). The chain uses TRBV10-3 and TRBJ1-1; D remains ambiguous. The sequenced material came from blood, either unsorted or a sorted T cell fraction (not recorded which). The chain's CDR3 is CAIRGRRDLAFF. The CDR3 DNA sequence: TGTGCCATCAGGGGCCGGCGAGATTTGGCTTTCTTT.